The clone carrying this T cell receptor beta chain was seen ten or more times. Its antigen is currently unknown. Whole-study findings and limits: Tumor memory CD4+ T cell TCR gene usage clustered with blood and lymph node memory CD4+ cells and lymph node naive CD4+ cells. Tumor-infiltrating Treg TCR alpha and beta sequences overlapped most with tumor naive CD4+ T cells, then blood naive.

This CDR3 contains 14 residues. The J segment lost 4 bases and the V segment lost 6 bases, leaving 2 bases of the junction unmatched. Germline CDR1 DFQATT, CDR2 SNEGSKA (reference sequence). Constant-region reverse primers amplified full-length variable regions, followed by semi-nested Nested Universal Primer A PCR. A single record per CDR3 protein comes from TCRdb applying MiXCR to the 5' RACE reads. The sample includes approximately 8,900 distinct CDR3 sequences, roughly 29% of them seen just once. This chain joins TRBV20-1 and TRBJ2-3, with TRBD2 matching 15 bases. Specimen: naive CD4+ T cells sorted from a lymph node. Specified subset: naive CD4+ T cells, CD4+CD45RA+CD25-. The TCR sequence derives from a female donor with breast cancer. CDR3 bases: TGCAGTGCGCGGACTAGCGGGAGGGCAGATACGCAGTATTTT. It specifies CSARTSGRADTQYF.